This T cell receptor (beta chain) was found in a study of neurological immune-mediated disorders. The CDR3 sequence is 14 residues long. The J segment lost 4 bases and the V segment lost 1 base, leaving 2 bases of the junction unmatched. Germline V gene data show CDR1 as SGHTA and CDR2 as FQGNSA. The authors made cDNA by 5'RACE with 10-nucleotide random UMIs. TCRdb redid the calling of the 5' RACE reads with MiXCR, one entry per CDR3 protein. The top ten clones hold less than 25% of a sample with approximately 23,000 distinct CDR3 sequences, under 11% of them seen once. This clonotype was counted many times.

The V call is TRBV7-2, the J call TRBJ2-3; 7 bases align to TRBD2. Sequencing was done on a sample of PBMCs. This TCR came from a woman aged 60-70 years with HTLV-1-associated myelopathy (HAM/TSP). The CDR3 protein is CASSLERGSDTQYF. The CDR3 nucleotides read TGTGCCAGCAGCTTAGAGCGGGGTTCAGATACGCAGTATTTT.